This is a list of T cell receptor beta chains from one sample in a study of blood T cells in healthy people across ages. TCRdb re-analysed the 5' RACE reads in MiXCR, keeping a single row per CDR3 protein. The table includes around 1.5 million distinct CDR3 sequences, approximately 59% detected once. Material for sequencing was blood. The receptors come from a man younger than 35 in good health. Both conserved end residues are part of each CDR3. The D gene is left open where the match is weak. Size is stated for part of the rows, as once, few or many counts, or as a class when the clone is expanded.

v_call	j_call	clone_size	d_call	cdr3_nt	cdr3_aa
TRBV7-2	TRBJ1-2	-	-	TGTGCCGGCAGCCAGGGAGCTTTGGGCTACACCTTC	CAGSQGALGYTF
TRBV5-1	TRBJ2-7	few	-	TGCGCCAGCAGCTTGTTCCAGGCCCCCTACGAGCAGTACTTC	CASSLFQAPYEQYF
TRBV6-6	TRBJ1-1	-	-	TGTGCCAGCAGTGCCGGTCACACTGAAGCTTTCTTT	CASSAGHTEAFF
TRBV29-1	TRBJ2-7	many	-	TGCAGCGTCGCCCCGGACTCCTACGAGCAGTACTTC	CSVAPDSYEQYF
TRBV9	TRBJ2-5	-	-	TGTGCCAGCAGCGTAGAACTGGAGGGGGGGAGGGAGACCCAGTACTTC	CASSVELEGGRETQYF
TRBV11-2	TRBJ1-2	few	-	TGTGCCAGCAGCTTAGGGGGGATTCTTTATGGCTACACCTTC	CASSLGGILYGYTF
TRBV5-1	TRBJ1-5	few	TRBD1	TGCGCCAGCAGCAAAACAGGGGTGAATAATCAGCCCCAGCATTTT	CASSKTGVNNQPQHF
TRBV11-2	TRBJ2-7	once	-	TGTGCCAGCAGCTCACTTCGCCAGGGGCGAAGGTCCTCCTACGAGCAGTACTTC	CASSSLRQGRRSSYEQYF
TRBV4-3	TRBJ1-1	-	-	TGCGCCAGCAGCCAGAATCACCCACGGGGGCTTGAAGCTTTCTTT	CASSQNHPRGLEAFF
TRBV11-1	TRBJ1-3	-	TRBD1	TGTGCCAGCAGCTTAGACGGTTATAAACCCCGGACAGGGGGCGCTGGAAACACCATATATTTT	CASSLDGYKPRTGGAGNTIYF
TRBV29-1	TRBJ1-1	-	TRBD1	TGCAGCGTGTCGGGGGGGGGACAGTCGAACACTGAAGCTTTCTTT	CSVSGGGQSNTEAFF
TRBV29-1	TRBJ2-3	-	TRBD1	TGCAGCGGGATGGACAGGGGGCTCGCAGATACGCAGTATTTT	CSGMDRGLADTQYF
TRBV6-5	TRBJ2-5	-	TRBD2	TGTGCCAGCAGTTACTCGGCCAATCTACTAGCGGAGACCCAGTACTTC	CASSYSANLLAETQYF
TRBV7-9	TRBJ2-3	once	-	TGTGCCAGCACGAAAGGGGGGTTGTCAGATACGCAGTATTTT	CASTKGGLSDTQYF
TRBV7-2	TRBJ1-2	-	-	TGTGCCAGCAGCCTAGGACAGCATCATGGCTTCACCTTC	CASSLGQHHGFTF
TRBV12-3/TRBV12-4	TRBJ1-1	once	-	TGTGCCAGCTTAATTGGAGGGGGGGCATCTGAAGCTTTCTTT	CASLIGGGASEAFF
TRBV6-2/TRBV6-3	TRBJ2-5	-	-	TGTGCCAGCAGTACCCTAGAGGAGGCGGAGACCCAGTACTTC	CASSTLEEAETQYF
TRBV20-1	TRBJ2-7	-	-	TGCAGTGCTAAACAACAGGAGCACTACGAGCAGTACTTC	CSAKQQEHYEQYF
TRBV4-2	TRBJ2-4	-	TRBD2	TGTGCCAGCAGCCAAGATGGAGTAGCGGGGGCAAACATTCAGTACTTC	CASSQDGVAGANIQYF
TRBV4-3	TRBJ2-3	-	-	TGCGCCAGCAGCCAAGATAGTGCGGGGCCAGATACGCAGTATTTT	CASSQDSAGPDTQYF
TRBV5-6	TRBJ2-1	-	TRBD2	TGTGCCAGCAGCTTGGGGCTAGCGGGAGGACCAGGGTATGAGCAGTTCTTC	CASSLGLAGGPGYEQFF
TRBV12-3/TRBV12-4	TRBJ2-7	-	-	TGTGCCAGCAGCCTCCCCCCAGACGAGCAGTACTTC	CASSLPPDEQYF
TRBV20-1	TRBJ2-7	few	-	TGCAGTGCTGGGACGTTAGTTTACGAGCAGTACTTC	CSAGTLVYEQYF
TRBV5-1	TRBJ1-6	-	TRBD1	TGCGCCAGCAGCCCCGGACAGGGGGAAAATTCACCCCTCCACTTT	CASSPGQGENSPLHF
TRBV5-1	TRBJ2-1	-	-	TGCGCCAGAGAACCTACAGGAGACGAGCAGTTCTTC	CAREPTGDEQFF
TRBV29-1	TRBJ2-3	many	-	TGCAGCGTTTTAGGAGATACGCAGTATTTT	CSVLGDTQYF
TRBV3-1	TRBJ1-5	many	-	TGTGCCAGCAGTCAGGACAGCAATCAGCCCCAGCATTTT	CASSQDSNQPQHF
TRBV4-3	TRBJ2-3	-	-	TGCGCCAGCAGCCAAGATGTAAGGCTCTCCATACCAGATACGCAGTATTTT	CASSQDVRLSIPDTQYF
TRBV4-1	TRBJ2-7	-	TRBD2	TGCGCCAGCAGCCACCAATCCGGGACTAGCGCACACAATGAGCAGTACTTC	CASSHQSGTSAHNEQYF
TRBV4-2	TRBJ1-2	-	TRBD1	TGTGCCAGCAGTCCTACGGGACAGAAACTCTATGGCTACACCTTC	CASSPTGQKLYGYTF
TRBV11-2	TRBJ2-2	-	TRBD2	TGTGCCAGCAGCTTAGTGTGGGGGGGTCCCGGGGAGCTGTTTTTT	CASSLVWGGPGELFF
TRBV27	TRBJ2-1	-	TRBD2	TGTGCCAGCAGTAGGCGGGAGAACCACAATGAGCAGTTCTTC	CASSRRENHNEQFF
TRBV5-6	TRBJ1-4	-	-	TGTGCCAGCAGCCAACTGGACAGTCTAACTAATGAAAAACTGTTTTTT	CASSQLDSLTNEKLFF
TRBV4-2	TRBJ2-1	few	TRBD2	TGTGCCAGCAGCCAAGATCACCTCAGCGGGGGGGGAAATGAGCAGTTCTTC	CASSQDHLSGGGNEQFF
TRBV12-3/TRBV12-4	TRBJ1-2	-	TRBD1	TGTGCCAGCAGTCTACTACAGGGGGCGGGGGATGGCTACACCTTC	CASSLLQGAGDGYTF
TRBV20-1	TRBJ2-1	-	-	TGCAGTGCTAGAGATAAGGGGTCCGGGCCAAGACAGTTCTTC	CSARDKGSGPRQFF
TRBV27	TRBJ2-7	-	-	TGTGCCAGCAGTTATAGCTACCCCTACGAGCAGTACTTC	CASSYSYPYEQYF
TRBV5-1	TRBJ2-4	-	-	TGCGCCAGCAGCCAGGAGACCAAAAACATTCAGTACTTC	CASSQETKNIQYF
TRBV6-5	TRBJ1-1	-	-	TGTGCCAGCAGGGCTAATGAAGGCGGAGGCACTGAAGCTTTCTTT	CASRANEGGGTEAFF
TRBV6-1	TRBJ2-5	few	-	TGTGCCAGCAGTCAGGGGATCGTGGGAGAGACCCAGTACTTC	CASSQGIVGETQYF